Below, 23 T cell receptor beta chains from the same sample are listed, as sequenced in a study of shared clonotypes between healthy human individuals. Assay used: immunoSEQ multiplex PCR; TCRdb lists only in-frame clones, some missing. The table has hundreds of thousands of clones, around three quarters seen once. Sequenced input: PBMCs. These TCRs come from a middle-aged woman in good health. Some clones in this sample may be carry-over from other donors' samples.

As to this clone: A read error may be the cause here, since a much bigger clone is one base away. The chain employs TRBV11-1 and TRBJ2-7, with 7 nucleotides matching TRBD2. Per germline, CDR1 SGHAT and CDR2 FQDESV (reference sequence). Trimming at V came to 6 bases and at J to 5 bases, leaving 7 bases not matched to a gene. This CDR3 has 13 residues. The CDR3 DNA reads TGTGCCAGCAGGGGCGGGAGTATGGACGAGCAGTACTTC. This codes for CASRGGSMDEQYF.

V gene TRBV4-1 combines with J gene TRBJ2-7; TRBD2 matches 14 bases. The CDR3 is 18 amino acids. Germline lookup yields CDR1 MGHRA and CDR2 YSYEKL. V lost 0 bases, J lost 3 bases, and 7 bases stayed unmatched. The CDR3 spells CASSQDKGLAGEHYEQYF. The DNA for the CDR3 is TGCGCCAGCAGCCAAGATAAGGGACTAGCGGGAGAGCACTACGAGCAGTACTTC.

The CDR3 sequence: CAWAEQGKGDQPQHF. CDR3 sequence (DNA): TGTGCCTGGGCCGAACAGGGGAAGGGGGATCAGCCCCAGCATTTT. The chain links TRBV30 to TRBJ1-5; TRBD1 agrees at 7 bases. Unmatched junction bases numbered 12, after V lost 5 bases and J lost 5 bases. This CDR3 region has 15 residues. CDR1 is GTSNPN, CDR2 SVGIG, per germline (reference sequence).

This clone was seen a handful of times. The V and J genes are TRBV6-5 and TRBJ2-3, with D unresolved. Between the trimmed V and J ends, which lost 2 bases and 0 bases, there was a span of 9 bases. CDR1 and CDR2 (germline): MNHEY, SVGAGI. The CDR3 length is 15 residues. The CDR3 nucleotides read TGTGCCAGCAGTTACGCGACTCACAGCACAGATACGCAGTATTTT. Translation: CASSYATHSTDTQYF.

J is TRBJ2-1 and V is TRBV29-1, with D maybe TRBD2 (5 bases). The CDR3 spans 11 residues. CDR1 is SQVTM, CDR2 ANQGSEA, per germline. Trimming removed 4 bases at V and 11 bases at J, with 12 bases between. The chain's CDR3 is CSVGGDPKQFF. CDR3 DNA sequence: TGCAGCGTTGGGGGAGACCCGAAGCAGTTCTTC.

The V and J genes are TRBV2 and TRBJ1-5; D remains ambiguous. V lost 4 bases, J lost 6 bases, and 13 bases lay in between. CDR3 length: 14 amino acids. Germline V gene lookup returns CDR1 SNHLY and CDR2 FYNNEI. CDR3 sequence reads: CASSVVREGQPQHF. CDR3 nucleotides: TGTGCCAGCAGTGTAGTTAGGGAGGGTCAGCCCCAGCATTTT.

This clone was counted between two and nine times. V is TRBV6-1 and J is TRBJ1-1; D unresolved. Germline V lookup: CDR1 MNHNS, CDR2 SASEGT. Trimming took 4 bases from V and 0 from J, leaving 6 bases between them. CDR3 length: 13 amino acids. The CDR3 is CASSVIVNTEAFF. DNA of the CDR3: TGTGCCAGCAGTGTGATAGTGAACACTGAAGCTTTCTTT.

The gene calls are TRBV27 and TRBJ2-7; no definite D call. CDR3 size: 10 residues. The germline CDR1 and CDR2 sequences are MNHEY and SMNVEV (reference sequence). Trimming cost V 3 bases and J 6 bases, with 3 bases left between them. The CDR3 nucleotides are TGTGCCAGCAGTTTCCGCGAGCAGTACTTC. Its protein product is CASSFREQYF.

This sequence joins TRBV7-9 and TRBJ2-2, with 7 bases that match TRBD1. This CDR3 is 13 amino acids long. Looked up from germline, CDR1 is SEHNR and CDR2 is FQNEAQ (reference sequence). Germline trimming cut 6 bases from V and 5 bases from J; bases unmatched to any gene: 3. The CDR3 nucleotides are TGTGCCAGCAGAACAGGGGTAACCGGGGAGCTGTTTTTT. The encoded protein is CASRTGVTGELFF.

This chain joins TRBV15 and TRBJ2-3; D possibly corresponds to TRBD1 (6 bases). Germline CDR1 and CDR2: LNHNV and YYDKDF (reference sequence). This CDR3 is built from 17 residues. The ends were cut back, 1 base at V and 1 base at J, with 15 bases in the middle. CDR3 residues: CATSRGHRQARTDTQYF. Here the CDR3 DNA reads TGTGCCACCAGCAGAGGTCACCGACAGGCACGCACAGATACGCAGTATTTT.

The V gene is TRBV7-3, the J gene TRBJ1-2; TRBD1 matches at 7 bases. From germline, CDR1 is SGHTA and CDR2 FQGTGA. The CDR3 covers 14 residues. V was pared by 1 base and J by 7 bases, with 6 bases of the junction left unmatched. CDR3 nucleotide sequence: TGTGCCAGCAGCTTAAAGGGCCGGGACAGTGGCTACACCTTC. Translating it yields CASSLKGRDSGYTF.

The V call is TRBV11-1, the J call TRBJ2-1; 10 bases line up with TRBD2. V lost 1 base to trimming and J lost 6 bases; unmatched junction nucleotides: 3. CDR3 length equals 15 residues. In germline, CDR1 is SGHAT, CDR2 FQDESV (reference sequence). CDR3: CASSLGSGRGNEQFF. The CDR3 DNA reads TGTGCCAGCAGCTTAGGGAGCGGGAGGGGCAATGAGCAGTTCTTC.

The chain couples TRBV4-1 to TRBJ2-1, with D unresolved. With 0 bases removed from V and 0 bases from J, the gap between germline ends came to 12 bases. CDR3 length: 17 residues. CDR1 and CDR2 (germline): MGHRA, YSYEKL. CDR3: CASSQEGKVFSYNEQFF. As DNA, the CDR3 is TGCGCCAGCAGCCAAGAGGGGAAGGTATTCTCCTACAATGAGCAGTTCTTC.

This clone appeared once. This chain links TRBV30 with TRBJ1-2, with unresolved D. Looked up from germline, CDR1 is GTSNPN and CDR2 is SVGIG (reference sequence). V was clipped by 3 bases and J by 8 bases, with 10 bases between them. CDR3 length equals 11 residues. CDR3 sequence reads: CAWRPAGGYTF. The CDR3 DNA follows: TGTGCCTGGAGACCCGCCGGGGGCTACACCTTC.

This rearrangement joins TRBV29-1 to TRBJ2-5; no reliable D call. Trimming cost V 0 bases and J 5 bases, with 10 bases left between them. CDR1 SQVTM and CDR2 ANQGSEA come from the germline V gene. The CDR3 loop spans 13 amino acids. The CDR3 DNA reads TGCAGCGTTGAAGACCGCAGTCTCGAGACCCAGTACTTC. Translation: CSVEDRSLETQYF.

The J gene is TRBJ1-2, the V gene TRBV7-2; D is ambiguous. V was trimmed by 5 bases and J by 5 bases, leaving 18 bases between them. The CDR3 covers 15 residues. CDR1 is SGHTA and CDR2 is FQGNSA in the germline V gene. The CDR3 DNA is TGTGCCAGCAGCATCCAGTTCGGGCTGGCATATGGCTACACCTTC. Translating gives CASSIQFGLAYGYTF.

This clone appeared a few times. This chain connects TRBV6-4 to TRBJ1-1, with unresolved D. The length of the CDR3 is 16 residues. Germline CDR1 is MRHNA and CDR2 is SNTAGT. Trimming took 7 bases from V and 1 from J, leaving 19 bases between them. As DNA, the CDR3 is TGTGCCAGCATTACTTGGGTACCCAGGCGGAACACTGAAGCTTTCTTT. Translating it yields CASITWVPRRNTEAFF.

The chain links TRBV18 to TRBJ2-6, with TRBD1 identical over 7 bases. After removal of 4 bases from V and 2 bases from J, the junction contained 2 bases not matched to a gene. Germline CDR1 reads KGHSH; CDR2 reads LQKENI. This CDR3 comprises 15 residues. As DNA, the CDR3 is TGTGCCAGCTCACTCGACAGGGCTGGGGCCAACGTCCTGACTTTC. Protein: CASSLDRAGANVLTF.

V gene TRBV7-9 combines with J gene TRBJ2-3; D not certain. Per germline, CDR1 SEHNR and CDR2 FQNEAQ (reference sequence). V lost 8 bases and J 4 bases, leaving 13 bases between the germline ends. The CDR3 contains 13 residues. CDR3 region: CASRSPTPDTQYF. For the CDR3, the DNA is TGTGCCAGCCGCTCCCCGACCCCAGATACGCAGTATTTT.

This chain joins TRBV4-1 and TRBJ2-7, with TRBD2 matching over 7 bases. With V trimmed by 1 base and J by 7 bases, 7 bases remained unmatched. CDR1 and CDR2 (germline): MGHRA, YSYEKL. The CDR3 runs 14 residues. The CDR3 loop is CASSQVAGAGEQYF. CDR3 in DNA: TGCGCCAGCAGCCAAGTCGCGGGAGCAGGGGAGCAGTACTTC.

The chain joins TRBV2 to TRBJ2-2; D gene ambiguous. The germline V and J ends were trimmed by 1 base and 3 bases, with 9 bases remaining between them. Germline V gene sequence: CDR1 SNHLY, CDR2 FYNNEI. The CDR3 is 15 amino acids. The CDR3 region is CASSEGDPDTGELFF. CDR3 coding DNA: TGTGCCAGCAGTGAAGGTGATCCGGACACCGGGGAGCTGTTTTTT.

The genes are TRBV10-1 and TRBJ2-1; 8 nucleotides line up with TRBD1. CDR3 size: 12 residues. The V segment lost 4 bases and the J segment 12 bases; nucleotides outside the gene matches: 5. CDR1 is WNHNN, CDR2 SYGVQD, per germline (reference sequence). CDR3 DNA: TGCGCCAGCAGTGCGTCCGGGACAGGGCAGTTCTTC. Encoded protein: CASSASGTGQFF.

The chain recombines TRBV11-2 with TRBJ2-7; unclear D gene. With 5 bases removed from V and 0 bases from J, the gap between germline ends came to 11 bases. This CDR3 is 14 amino acids long. In germline, CDR1 is SGHAT, CDR2 FQNNGV. In nucleotides, the CDR3 is TGTGCCAGCAGCCCCGGTGGAAGCTCCTACGAGCAGTACTTC. Amino acids: CASSPGGSSYEQYF.